Below are 13 T cell receptor beta chains sequenced from a single sample in a study of blood T cell repertoires in COVID-19. Profiling relied on immunoSEQ multiplex PCR, and the TCRdb table lists in-frame clones only, not all of them. This sample carries 45,000 to 60,000 clones, about 80% of them seen once, and the ten largest clones take around 9.1%. The specimen sequenced was peripheral blood. The receptor set was obtained from a man older than 75 with COVID-19, enrolled during active disease.

The rearrangement uses TRBV7-2 and TRBJ2-3, with 10 bases that match TRBD2. CDR1 is SGHTA and CDR2 is FQGNSA in the germline V gene. This CDR3 comprises 16 residues. Trimming at V came to 1 base and at J to 5 bases, leaving 6 bases not matched to a gene. CDR3 DNA sequence: TGTGCCAGCAGCTTAGTAGCGGGAGGTCAGGGAGATACGCAGTATTTT. Its protein is CASSLVAGGQGDTQYF.

The CDR3, as DNA: TGTGCCAGCAGTCCCCCCCCTGGCGGGAACACTGAAGCTTTCTTT. It is translated as CASSPPPGGNTEAFF. V gene TRBV28 combines with J gene TRBJ1-1; D unresolved. The germline V gene has CDR1 MDHEN and CDR2 SYDVKM. The CDR3 is 15 amino acids. Trimming removed 5 bases from V and 1 base from J, with 14 bases in between.

Written as DNA, the CDR3 is TGCGCCAGCACCTCCGTTAAAGACCGAGCAGGGGAGCAGTTCTTC. Amino acids: CASTSVKDRAGEQFF. This chain connects TRBV10-2 to TRBJ2-1, with D tentatively TRBD1 (5 bases). Germline V gene sequence: CDR1 WSHSY, CDR2 SAAADI. V lost 7 bases and J 10 bases, leaving 23 bases between the germline ends. This CDR3 spans 15 amino acids.

The chain links TRBV6-2 or TRBV6-3 to TRBJ2-5; 13 nucleotides line up with TRBD2. Losses at the gene ends were 6 bases for V and 5 bases for J; bases not matched to a gene: 9. CDR1 MNHEY and CDR2 SVGEGT come from the germline V gene. This CDR3 spans 16 amino acids. The CDR3 region is CASSIQTSGGPETQYF. The DNA for the CDR3 is TGTGCCAGCAGCATCCAGACTAGCGGGGGGCCGGAGACCCAGTACTTC.

V and J are TRBV5-1 and TRBJ2-5; 10 nucleotides agree with TRBD1. With V trimmed by 0 bases and J by 5 bases, 4 bases remained unmatched. This CDR3 has 15 residues. The germline gives CDR1 SGHRS, CDR2 YFSETQ. CDR3: CASSLAGTGDETQYF. CDR3 sequence (DNA): TGCGCCAGCAGCTTGGCCGGGACAGGGGACGAGACCCAGTACTTC.

The chain links TRBV23-1 to TRBJ2-7, with 9 nucleotides matching TRBD1. TRBV23-1 is an open reading frame whose function is uncertain. The CDR3 has 15 residues. The ends lost 4 bases at V and 6 bases at J; junction bases unmatched: 10. The CDR3 loop reads CASSPRPGQGSEQYF. Here the CDR3 DNA reads TGCGCCAGCAGTCCGAGACCGGGACAGGGATCCGAGCAGTACTTC.

J is TRBJ2-7 and V is TRBV9; D might be TRBD1 or TRBD2, each matching 5 bases. The V end lost 4 bases, the J end lost 6 bases, and 14 bases lay between the germline ends. The CDR3 totals 13 residues. Germline assignment: CDR1 SGDLS and CDR2 YYNGEE. CDR3 protein: CASSLGERTEQYF. The CDR3 DNA reads TGTGCCAGCAGCCTAGGGGAGAGGACCGAGCAGTACTTC.

The CDR3, as DNA: TGTGCCACCAGTGATTTAGACAGGACTAATGAGCAGTTCTTC. This sequence encodes CATSDLDRTNEQFF. The chain combines TRBV24-1 with TRBJ2-1; the D gene is possibly TRBD1 (6 bases). Germline V gene lookup returns CDR1 KGHDR and CDR2 SFDVKD. CDR3 size: 14 residues. Trimming took off 1 base at V and 7 bases at J, with 10 bases between the two ends.

The V gene is TRBV5-1, the J gene TRBJ1-1, with TRBD1 as a possible D gene (6 bases). Germline lookup yields CDR1 SGHRS and CDR2 YFSETQ. Trimming stripped 0 bases from V and 4 bases from J, with 7 bases between. This CDR3 has 13 amino acids. The CDR3 loop is CASSLGGGTEAFF. CDR3 bases: TGCGCCAGCAGCTTGGGAGGGGGCACTGAAGCTTTCTTT.

This chain uses TRBV2 with TRBJ2-7, with 9 bases that match TRBD1. J was trimmed by 3 bases and V by 6 bases; bases with no gene match: 0. Germline loops: CDR1 SNHLY, CDR2 FYNNEI. This CDR3 spans 12 amino acids. CDR3 DNA: TGTGCCAGCAGGGACAGGGGCTACGAGCAGTACGTC. This codes for CASRDRGYEQYV.

This chain uses TRBV28 with TRBJ2-7; 7 nucleotides align to TRBD2. The CDR3 extends over 13 amino acids. The V gene end was trimmed by 5 bases and the J gene end by 3 bases; junction bases not matched to a gene: 4. Germline lookup yields CDR1 MDHEN and CDR2 SYDVKM. CDR3 in amino acids: CASSGAGRYEQYF. In DNA, the CDR3 is TGTGCCAGCAGTGGAGCGGGGCGCTACGAGCAGTACTTC.

The chain uses TRBV4-3 and TRBJ2-5; weak D call: TRBD2 (5 bases). This CDR3 has 16 amino acids. The V gene lost 2 bases and the J gene lost 5 bases, with 18 bases spanning the gap. Looked up from germline, CDR1 is LGHNA and CDR2 is YSLEER. The CDR3 reads CASSQRGFQAVETQYF. In DNA form, the CDR3 reads TGCGCCAGCAGCCAACGGGGATTTCAAGCTGTCGAGACCCAGTACTTC.

The CDR3 is CASSQGTGANTEAFF. The DNA for the CDR3 is TGTGCCAGCAGCCAAGGGACAGGAGCGAACACTGAAGCTTTCTTT. The chain employs TRBV4-2 and TRBJ1-1, with 7 bases fitting TRBD1. This CDR3 region has 15 residues. Germline CDR1 reads LGHNA; CDR2 reads YNFKEQ. Trimming at V came to 1 base and at J to 1 base, leaving 3 bases not matched to a gene.